Listed below are T cell receptor beta chains from one sample, sequenced in a study of cytomegalovirus exposure and HLA in healthy donors. TCRdb's table, derived via immunoSEQ multiplex PCR, lists solely in-frame clones and lacks some. This sample yields about 130,000 clones, of which around 85% are seen a single time; approximately 4% belongs to the top ten. Sequencing was carried out using PBMCs. These receptors originate from a man between 18 and 35 years old in good health and CMV-seropositive. The CDR3 runs from the conserved cysteine through the conserved F or W. A D gene is named only where the DNA matches it firmly. For some rows the clone size is stated as once, few or many, or as a class when expanded; others skip it.

v_gene	j_gene	d_gene	abundance	CDR3nt	CDR3aa
TRBV15	TRBJ1-6	TRBD1	-	TGTGCCACCAGCAGAAACAGGGGAGGTTCACCCCTCCACTTT	CATSRNRGGSPLHF
TRBV25-1	TRBJ1-2	-	-	TGTGCCAGCAGTTACAGGGAATTCTTCTATGGCTACACCTTC	CASSYREFFYGYTF
TRBV11-2	TRBJ2-5	TRBD2	-	TGTGCCAGCAGCTTAGTGCGGGGGTTCCCCCAAGAGACCCAGTACTTC	CASSLVRGFPQETQYF
TRBV9	TRBJ2-7	TRBD1	few	TGTGCCAGCAGCGTAGCAGGGGGCGAGAGCTACGAGCAGTACTTC	CASSVAGGESYEQYF
TRBV11-2	TRBJ1-1	-	-	TGTGCCAGCAGCTTGGGGGGGTGGTCTGAAGCTTTCTTT	CASSLGGWSEAFF
TRBV5-1	TRBJ1-1	TRBD1	-	TGCGCCAGCAGCCACGGGACAGGGGGCAGGGGCACTGAAGCTTTCTTT	CASSHGTGGRGTEAFF
TRBV27	TRBJ1-1	TRBD1	-	TGTGCCAGCAGTTTATACGGAAGGGACAGAATTGCTTTCTTT	CASSLYGRDRIAFF
TRBV19	TRBJ1-6	TRBD1	-	TGTGCCACCAAGGACAGGGGGAATGATAATTCACCCCTCCACTTT	CATKDRGNDNSPLHF
TRBV11-3	TRBJ2-6	-	-	TGTGCCAGCAGCATTACTGGGGCCAACGTCCTGACTTTC	CASSITGANVLTF
TRBV7-2	TRBJ1-1	-	-	TGTGCCAGCAGCTTACGCGGGCTAGAGAGCGCTGAAGCTTTCTTT	CASSLRGLESAEAFF
TRBV5-1	TRBJ2-3	TRBD2	-	TGCGCCAGCAGCTTCCAACCACGGGGGGAGGGCCCAGATACGCAGTATTTT	CASSFQPRGEGPDTQYF
TRBV27	TRBJ2-7	TRBD2	-	TGTGCCAGCAGTTTAGGGAGTGGCGGGAGGCGTTACGAGCAGTACTTC	CASSLGSGGRRYEQYF
TRBV14	TRBJ1-1	-	-	TGTGCCAGCACCTGGGGGGAGGGTGAAGCTTTCTTT	CASTWGEGEAFF
TRBV4-3	TRBJ1-1	-	-	TGCGCCAGCAGCCAAGATTTGGGCCAGGTGTTGAACACTGAAGCTTTCTTT	CASSQDLGQVLNTEAFF
TRBV25-1	TRBJ2-5	TRBD1	-	TGTGCCAGCAGTGCAGGGGTACAGGGGGTTTTTGAGACCCAGTACTTC	CASSAGVQGVFETQYF
TRBV7-2	TRBJ2-1	TRBD2	-	TGTGCCAGCAGCTTAAATTGGATAGCGGGAGATAATGAGCAGTTCTTC	CASSLNWIAGDNEQFF
TRBV30	TRBJ1-3	-	-	TGTGCCTGGAGTGTACGAGCAGGGATCTCTGGAAACACCATATATTTT	CAWSVRAGISGNTIYF
TRBV27	TRBJ2-3	-	-	TGTGCCAGCAGGCCTACTAGCACAGATACGCAGTATTTT	CASRPTSTDTQYF
TRBV29-1	TRBJ2-1	-	once	TGCAGCGTTGAAGCCTCAGGTCAGGGTGACAATGAGCAGTTCTTC	CSVEASGQGDNEQFF
TRBV5-8	TRBJ2-3	-	-	TGTGCCAGCAGCCAGGACGGGACTAGCACAGATACGCAGTATTTT	CASSQDGTSTDTQYF
TRBV7-9	TRBJ2-7	TRBD2	-	TGTGCCAGCAGCTTAGTCGGGTTAGCGGGGGGTCGGAGCTCCTACGAGCAGTACTTC	CASSLVGLAGGRSSYEQYF
TRBV25-1	TRBJ2-7	TRBD1	few	TGTGCCAGCAGTGAAGAGGGGGAGAAGGGACAGGGCTACGAGCAGTACTTC	CASSEEGEKGQGYEQYF
TRBV6-6	TRBJ2-3	-	-	TGTGCCAGCAGTTACTCGAAAAGCGGATACACAGATACGCAGTATTTT	CASSYSKSGYTDTQYF
TRBV28	TRBJ2-3	TRBD2	-	TGTGCCAGCAGTTTATCCCGGGCTAGCGGGGGGGCGACGACTAGCACAGATACGCAGTATTTT	CASSLSRASGGATTSTDTQYF
TRBV13	TRBJ2-7	-	-	TGTGCCAGCAGCTTAGACGGTTCCTACGAGCAGTACTTC	CASSLDGSYEQYF
TRBV5-6	TRBJ1-4	TRBD1	-	TGTGCCAGCAGCTCCCGGGGACAGATAAATGAAAAACTGTTTTTT	CASSSRGQINEKLFF
TRBV7-9	TRBJ1-3	TRBD1	-	TGTGCCAGCAGCCAGACAGGGGGCGCGTCTGGAAACACCATATATTTT	CASSQTGGASGNTIYF
TRBV5-4	TRBJ2-7	TRBD2	-	TGTGCCAGCAGCTTGCGGGGACTATCGCCTGCCGGCGAGCAGTACTTC	CASSLRGLSPAGEQYF
TRBV7-2	TRBJ1-6	TRBD1	-	TGTGCCAGCAGCCCGGACAGGGCCGGGTCACCCCTCCACTTT	CASSPDRAGSPLHF
TRBV7-9	TRBJ1-2	-	-	TGTGCCAGCAGCTTCGCCCAGGGGCGAGCAGATGGCTACACCTTC	CASSFAQGRADGYTF
TRBV19	TRBJ2-1	-	once	TGTGCCAGTAGTATCGGGAATGAGCAGTTCTTC	CASSIGNEQFF
TRBV27	TRBJ2-7	-	-	TGTGCCAGCAGTTTAAGTCGGGGATACGAGCAGTACTTC	CASSLSRGYEQYF
TRBV5-5	TRBJ1-3	-	-	TGTGCCAGCAGCTTGTTGGGGGGTTCTGGAAACACCATATATTTT	CASSLLGGSGNTIYF
TRBV6-5	TRBJ1-2	TRBD1	-	TGTGCCAGCAGTTACGGGGACAGGGTTGGCTACACCTTC	CASSYGDRVGYTF
TRBV18	TRBJ2-7	-	-	TGTGCCAGCTCACTGACTTCCAGGGTCGAGCAGTACTTC	CASSLTSRVEQYF
TRBV30	TRBJ2-1	TRBD2	-	TGTGCCTGGAGTGCCGGCCTAGCGGCCTACAATGAGCAGTTCTTC	CAWSAGLAAYNEQFF
TRBV29-1	TRBJ2-7	TRBD1	-	TGCAGCGTTGCAGGTCTTGAGACAGGGGGCTCCTACGAGCAGTACTTC	CSVAGLETGGSYEQYF
TRBV11-3	TRBJ2-3	-	-	TGTGCCAGCAGCTTAGACCCTGATACGCAGTATTTT	CASSLDPDTQYF
TRBV19	TRBJ1-5	TRBD1	-	TGTGCCAGTAGTATTAGGGGGCCGGGCAATCAGCCCCAGCATTTT	CASSIRGPGNQPQHF